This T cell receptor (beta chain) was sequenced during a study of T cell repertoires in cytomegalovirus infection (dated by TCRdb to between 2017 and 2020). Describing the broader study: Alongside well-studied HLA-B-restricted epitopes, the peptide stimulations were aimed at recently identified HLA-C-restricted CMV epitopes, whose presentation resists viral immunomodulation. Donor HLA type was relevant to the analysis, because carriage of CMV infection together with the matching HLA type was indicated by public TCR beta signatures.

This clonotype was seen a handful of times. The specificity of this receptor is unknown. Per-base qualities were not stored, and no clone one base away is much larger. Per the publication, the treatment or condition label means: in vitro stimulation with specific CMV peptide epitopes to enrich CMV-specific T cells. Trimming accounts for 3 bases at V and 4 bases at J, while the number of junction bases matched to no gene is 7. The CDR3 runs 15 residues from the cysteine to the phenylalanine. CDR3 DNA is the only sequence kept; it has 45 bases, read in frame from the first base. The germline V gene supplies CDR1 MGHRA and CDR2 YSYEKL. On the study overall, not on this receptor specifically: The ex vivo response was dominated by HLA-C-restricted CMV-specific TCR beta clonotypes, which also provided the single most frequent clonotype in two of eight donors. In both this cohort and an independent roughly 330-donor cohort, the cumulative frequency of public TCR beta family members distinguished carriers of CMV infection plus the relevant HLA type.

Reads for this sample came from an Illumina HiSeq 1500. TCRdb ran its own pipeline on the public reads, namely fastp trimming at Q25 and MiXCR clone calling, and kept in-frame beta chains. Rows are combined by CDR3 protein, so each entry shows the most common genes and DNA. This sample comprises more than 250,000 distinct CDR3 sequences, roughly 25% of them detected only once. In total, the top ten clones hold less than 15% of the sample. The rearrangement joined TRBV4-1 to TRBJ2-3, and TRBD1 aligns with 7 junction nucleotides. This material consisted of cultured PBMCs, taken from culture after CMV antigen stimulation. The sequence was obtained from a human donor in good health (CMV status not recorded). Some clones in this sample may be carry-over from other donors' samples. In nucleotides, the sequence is TGCGCCAGCAGCCAGGTCGACAGGGACGCAGATACGCAGTATTTT. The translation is CASSQVDRDADTQYF.